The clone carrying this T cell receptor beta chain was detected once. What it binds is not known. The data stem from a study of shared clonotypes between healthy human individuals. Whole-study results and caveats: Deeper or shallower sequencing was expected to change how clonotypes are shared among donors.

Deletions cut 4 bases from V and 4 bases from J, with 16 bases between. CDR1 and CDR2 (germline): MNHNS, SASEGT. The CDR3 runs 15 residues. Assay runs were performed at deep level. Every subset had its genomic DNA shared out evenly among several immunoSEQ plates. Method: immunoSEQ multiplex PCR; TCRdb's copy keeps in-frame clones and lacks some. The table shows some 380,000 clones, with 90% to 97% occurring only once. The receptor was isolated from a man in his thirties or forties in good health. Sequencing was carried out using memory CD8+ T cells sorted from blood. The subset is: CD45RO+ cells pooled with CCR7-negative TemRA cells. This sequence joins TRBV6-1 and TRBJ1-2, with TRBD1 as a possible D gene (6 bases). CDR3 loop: CASSVSGGAGYGYTF. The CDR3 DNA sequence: TGTGCCAGCAGTGTATCGGGGGGGGCCGGCTATGGCTACACCTTC.